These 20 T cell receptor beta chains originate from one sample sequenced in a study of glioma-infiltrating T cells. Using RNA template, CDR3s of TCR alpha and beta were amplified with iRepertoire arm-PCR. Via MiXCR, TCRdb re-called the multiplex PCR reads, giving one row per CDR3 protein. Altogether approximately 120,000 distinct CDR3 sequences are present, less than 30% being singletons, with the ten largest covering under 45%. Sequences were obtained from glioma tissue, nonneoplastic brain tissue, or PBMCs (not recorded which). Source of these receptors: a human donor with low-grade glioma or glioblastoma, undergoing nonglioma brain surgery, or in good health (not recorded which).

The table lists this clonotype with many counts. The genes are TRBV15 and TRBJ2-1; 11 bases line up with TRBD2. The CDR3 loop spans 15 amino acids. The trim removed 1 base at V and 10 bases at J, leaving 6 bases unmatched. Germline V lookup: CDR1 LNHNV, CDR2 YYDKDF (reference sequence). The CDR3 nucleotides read TGTGCCACCAGCAGAGGTAATAGCGGGGGGGCCGAGCAGTTCTTC. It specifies CATSRGNSGGAEQFF.

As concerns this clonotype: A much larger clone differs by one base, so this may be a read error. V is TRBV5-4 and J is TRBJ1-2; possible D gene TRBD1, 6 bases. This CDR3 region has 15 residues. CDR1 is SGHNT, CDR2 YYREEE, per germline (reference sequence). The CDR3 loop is CASSFRAGDYYGYAF. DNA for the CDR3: TGTGCCAGCAGCTTTCGCGCAGGGGACTACTATGGCTACGCCTTC.

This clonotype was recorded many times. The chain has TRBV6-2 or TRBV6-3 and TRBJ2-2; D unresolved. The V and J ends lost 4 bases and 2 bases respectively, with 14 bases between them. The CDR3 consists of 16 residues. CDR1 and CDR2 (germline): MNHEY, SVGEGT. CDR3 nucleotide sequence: TGTGCCAGCAGTTTTCCCCCCGGAAGCAACACCGGGGAGCTGTTTTTT. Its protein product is CASSFPPGSNTGELFF.

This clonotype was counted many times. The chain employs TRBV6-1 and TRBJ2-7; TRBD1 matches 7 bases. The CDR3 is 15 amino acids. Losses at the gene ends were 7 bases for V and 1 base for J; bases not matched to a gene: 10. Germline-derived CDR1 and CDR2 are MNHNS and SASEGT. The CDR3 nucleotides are TGTGCCAGCAAGAGGGCCACAGGGGATTCCTACGAGCAGTACTTC. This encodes CASKRATGDSYEQYF.

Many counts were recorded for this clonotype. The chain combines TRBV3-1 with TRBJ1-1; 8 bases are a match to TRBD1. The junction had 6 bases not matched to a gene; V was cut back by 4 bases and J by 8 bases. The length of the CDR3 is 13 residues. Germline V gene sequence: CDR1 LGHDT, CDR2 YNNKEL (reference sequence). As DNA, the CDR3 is TGTGCCAGCAGCCGAGCCGGGACAGGCGAAGCTTTCTTT. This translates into CASSRAGTGEAFF.

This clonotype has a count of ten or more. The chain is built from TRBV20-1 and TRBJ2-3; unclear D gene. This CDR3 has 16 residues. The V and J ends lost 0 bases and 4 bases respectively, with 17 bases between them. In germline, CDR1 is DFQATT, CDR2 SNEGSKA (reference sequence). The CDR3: CSARDHGPTHSDTQYF. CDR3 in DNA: TGCAGTGCTAGAGATCACGGACCGACCCATTCAGATACGCAGTATTTT.

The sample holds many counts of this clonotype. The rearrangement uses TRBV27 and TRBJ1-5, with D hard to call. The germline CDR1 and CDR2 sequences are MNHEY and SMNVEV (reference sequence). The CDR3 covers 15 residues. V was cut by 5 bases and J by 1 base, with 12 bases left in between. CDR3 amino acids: CASSTRERSNQPQHF. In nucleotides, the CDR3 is TGTGCCAGCAGTACCCGGGAGCGCAGCAATCAGCCCCAGCATTTT.

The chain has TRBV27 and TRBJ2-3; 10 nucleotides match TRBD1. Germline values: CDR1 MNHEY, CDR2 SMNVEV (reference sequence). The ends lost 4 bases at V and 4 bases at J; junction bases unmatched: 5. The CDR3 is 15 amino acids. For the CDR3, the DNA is TGTGCCAGCAGTTCTTGGGACAGGGGCCCAGATACGCAGTATTTT. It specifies CASSSWDRGPDTQYF.

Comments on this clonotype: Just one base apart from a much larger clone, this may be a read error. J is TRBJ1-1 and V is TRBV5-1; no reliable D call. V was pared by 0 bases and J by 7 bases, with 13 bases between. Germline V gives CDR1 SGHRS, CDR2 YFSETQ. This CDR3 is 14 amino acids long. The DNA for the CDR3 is TGCGCCAGCAGCTTGGAAACCCGGCGGTGTGAAGCTTTCTTT. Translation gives CASSLETRRCEAFF.

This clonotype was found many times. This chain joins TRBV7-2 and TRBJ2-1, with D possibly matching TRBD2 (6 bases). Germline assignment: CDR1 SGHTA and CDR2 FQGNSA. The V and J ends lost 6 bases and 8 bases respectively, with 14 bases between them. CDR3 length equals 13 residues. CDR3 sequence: CASRPLAADEQFF. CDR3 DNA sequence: TGTGCCAGCAGGCCCTTAGCGGCCGATGAGCAGTTCTTC.

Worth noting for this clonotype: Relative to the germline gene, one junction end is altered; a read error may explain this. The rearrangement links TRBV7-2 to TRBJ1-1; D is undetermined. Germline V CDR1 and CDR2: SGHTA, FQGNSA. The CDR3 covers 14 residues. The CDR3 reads CASSPQAMNTKAFF. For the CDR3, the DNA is TGTGCCAGCAGCCCTCAGGCGATGAACACTAAAGCTTTCTTT. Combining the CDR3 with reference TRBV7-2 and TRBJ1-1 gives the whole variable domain GAGVSQSPSNKVTEKGKDVELRCDPISGHTALYWYRQSLGQGLEFLIYFQGNSAPDKSGLPSDRFSAERTGGSVSTLTIQRTQQEDSAVYLCASSPQAMNTKAFFGQGTRLTVV.

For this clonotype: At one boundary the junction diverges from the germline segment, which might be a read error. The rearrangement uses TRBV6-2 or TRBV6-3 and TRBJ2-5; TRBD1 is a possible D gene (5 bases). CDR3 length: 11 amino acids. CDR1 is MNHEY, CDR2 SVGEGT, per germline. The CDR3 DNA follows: TGTGCCAGCACAGGGATTAAGACACAGTACTTC. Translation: CASTGIKTQYF.

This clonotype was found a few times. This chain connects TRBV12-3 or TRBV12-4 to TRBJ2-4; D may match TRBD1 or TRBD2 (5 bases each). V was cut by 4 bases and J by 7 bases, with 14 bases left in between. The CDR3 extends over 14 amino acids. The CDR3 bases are TGTGCCAGCAGTTATTATGAGGGGTCGAACATTCAGTACTTC. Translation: CASSYYEGSNIQYF.

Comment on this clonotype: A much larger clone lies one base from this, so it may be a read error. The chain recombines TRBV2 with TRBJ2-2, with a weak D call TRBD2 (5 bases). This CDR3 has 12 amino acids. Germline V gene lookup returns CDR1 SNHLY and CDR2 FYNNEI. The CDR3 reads CASSAPLRELLF. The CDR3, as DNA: TGTGCCAGCAGTGCCCCGCTGAGGGAGCTGCTTTTT.

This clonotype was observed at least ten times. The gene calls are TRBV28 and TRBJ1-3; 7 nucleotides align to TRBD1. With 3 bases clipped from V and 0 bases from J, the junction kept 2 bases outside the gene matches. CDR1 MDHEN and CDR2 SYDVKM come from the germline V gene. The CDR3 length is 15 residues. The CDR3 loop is CASSFGQDSGNTIYF. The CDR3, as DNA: TGTGCCAGCAGTTTCGGACAGGACTCTGGAAACACCATATATTTT.

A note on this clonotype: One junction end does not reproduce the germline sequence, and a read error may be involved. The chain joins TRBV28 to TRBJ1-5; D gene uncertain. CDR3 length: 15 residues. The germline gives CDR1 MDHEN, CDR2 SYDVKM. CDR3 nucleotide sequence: TGTGCCAGCAGTATCTTGGACGGTAGCAATAAGCCCCAGCACTTT. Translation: CASSILDGSNKPQHF.

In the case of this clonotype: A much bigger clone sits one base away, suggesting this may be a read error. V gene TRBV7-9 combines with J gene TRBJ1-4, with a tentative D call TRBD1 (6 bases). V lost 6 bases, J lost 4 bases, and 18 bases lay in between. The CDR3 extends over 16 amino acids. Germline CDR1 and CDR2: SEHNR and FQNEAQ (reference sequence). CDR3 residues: CASRYPREGDNEKLFF. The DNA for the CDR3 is TGTGCCAGCAGATACCCCCGGGAGGGGGATAATGAAAAACTGTTTTTT. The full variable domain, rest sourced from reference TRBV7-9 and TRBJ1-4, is DTGVSQNPRHKITKRGQNVTFRCDPISEHNRLYWYRQTLGQGPEFLTYFQNEAQLEKSRLLSDRFSAERPKGSFSTLEIQRTEQGDSAMYLCASRYPREGDNEKLFFGSGTQLSVL.

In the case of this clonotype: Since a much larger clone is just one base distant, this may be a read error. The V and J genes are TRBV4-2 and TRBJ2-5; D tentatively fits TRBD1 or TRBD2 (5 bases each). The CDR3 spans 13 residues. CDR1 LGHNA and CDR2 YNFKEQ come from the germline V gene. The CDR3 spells CASSRGVQETLYF. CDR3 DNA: TGTGCCAGCAGCAGGGGAGTCCAAGAGACCCTGTACTTC.

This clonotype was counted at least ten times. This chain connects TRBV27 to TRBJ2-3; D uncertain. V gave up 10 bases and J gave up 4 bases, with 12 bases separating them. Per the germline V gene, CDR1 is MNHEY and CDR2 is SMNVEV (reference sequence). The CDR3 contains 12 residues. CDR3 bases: TGTGCCACACGTCGGAGTGCAGATACGCAGTATTTT. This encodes CATRRSADTQYF.

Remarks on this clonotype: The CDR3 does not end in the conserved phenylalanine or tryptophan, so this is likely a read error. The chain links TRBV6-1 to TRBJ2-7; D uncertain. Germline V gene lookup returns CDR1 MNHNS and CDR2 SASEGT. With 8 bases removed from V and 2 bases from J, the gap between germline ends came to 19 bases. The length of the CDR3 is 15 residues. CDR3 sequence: CASLKNSGRTYEQYL. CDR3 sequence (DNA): TGTGCCAGCCTCAAGAACTCGGGCAGGACCTACGAGCAGTACCTC.